Presented here are 22 T cell receptor beta chains from one specimen sequenced in a study of T cells in Graves' hyperthyroidism and ophthalmopathy. RNA transcripts yielded amplified TCR beta CDR3 regions. Carried out on the TCR CDR3, a first-round RT-PCR used the HTBI primer set. From the multiplex PCR reads, TCRdb called clonotypes with MiXCR, one entry per CDR3 protein. The sample contains fewer than 700,000 distinct CDR3 sequences, roughly 16% of which appear only once. Sequenced input: blood. The receptors originated from a woman in her twenties or thirties with Graves' hyperthyroidism.

As for this clonotype: A read error is possible here, since a much larger clone lies one base away. The V gene is TRBV20-1, the J gene TRBJ2-5, with a weak D call TRBD2 (6 bases). Germline V gene lookup returns CDR1 DFQATT and CDR2 SNEGSKA (reference sequence). Trimming removed 3 bases from V and 2 bases from J, with 10 bases in between. CDR3 length equals 13 residues. This CDR3 reads CSARAGTQETQYF. In nucleotides, the CDR3 is TGCAGTGCTAGGGCCGGGACTCAAGAGACCCAGTACTTC.

The chain employs TRBV29-1 and TRBJ2-5; 7 bases agree with TRBD1. This CDR3 comprises 15 residues. Germline loops: CDR1 SQVTM, CDR2 ANQGSEA. The CDR3 region is CKPEGSPQGEETQYF. The CDR3 bases are TGCAAGCCTGAGGGGTCCCCGCAGGGGGAAGAGACCCAGTACTTC. The full variable domain, in which reference TRBV29-1 and TRBJ2-5 provide the parts outside the CDR3, is SAVISQKPSRDICQRGTSLTIQCQVDSQVTMMFWYRQQPGQSLTLIATANQGSEATYESGFVIDKFPISRPNLTFSTLTVSNMSPEDSSIYLCKPEGSPQGEETQYFGPGTRLLVL.

As to this clonotype: A read error may be the cause here, since a much bigger clone is one base away. This chain connects TRBV2 to TRBJ1-2; the match to TRBD1 covers 7 bases. The germline CDR1 and CDR2 sequences are SNHLY and FYNNEI. The CDR3 contains 15 residues. For the CDR3, the DNA is TGTGCCAGCAGTGAAAGGACAGGACCTAACTATGGCTTCACCTTC. Its protein product is CASSERTGPNYGFTF.

This clonotype was observed a handful of times. The chain links TRBV19 to TRBJ2-1; D remains unclear. V was clipped by 8 bases and J by 3 bases, with 17 bases between them. Germline V gene lookup returns CDR1 LNHDA and CDR2 SQIVND (reference sequence). This CDR3 is built from 15 residues. CDR3 in DNA: TGTGCCAGTTCCGGTGTCCCCCCCTACTACAATGAGCAGTTCTTC. This encodes CASSGVPPYYNEQFF.

This clonotype was seen a few times. This chain uses TRBV19 with TRBJ2-1; maybe TRBD2 (5 bases). This CDR3 has 17 residues. V lost 5 bases and J 0 bases, leaving 17 bases between the germline ends. Germline loops: CDR1 LNHDA, CDR2 SQIVND (reference sequence). As DNA, the CDR3 is TGTGCCAGTAGTTCCGAACTAGATCCTCACTCCTACAATGAGCAGTTCTTC. This translates into CASSSELDPHSYNEQFF.

This clonotype has only a few counts. The chain is built from TRBV7-8 and TRBJ2-7, with D possibly being TRBD1 (5 bases). Trimming cost V 5 bases and J 3 bases, with 23 bases left between them. The CDR3 spans 17 residues. The V gene's germline CDR1 is SGHVS and CDR2 FQNEAQ. CDR3 coding DNA: TGTGCCAGCAGCGCCCGGACATTTCGCCAAGAACACTACGAGCAGTACTTC. As protein: CASSARTFRQEHYEQYF.

This chain uses TRBV6-5 with TRBJ2-7; weak D call: TRBD1 (6 bases). V dropped 0 bases and J dropped 3 bases, with 12 bases sitting between them. The CDR3 contains 15 residues. CDR1 and CDR2 (germline): MNHEY, SVGAGI. The CDR3 nucleotides are TGTGCCAGCAGTTACTCGGGACAAAGTGTCTACGAGCAGTACTTC. It translates to CASSYSGQSVYEQYF.

This clonotype came up many times. This sequence joins TRBV6-2 or TRBV6-3 and TRBJ2-5; perhaps D is TRBD1 or TRBD2 (6 bases each). The length of the CDR3 is 17 residues. The V gene lost 0 bases and the J gene lost 5 bases, with 19 bases spanning the gap. Looked up from germline, CDR1 is MNHEY and CDR2 is SVGEGT. CDR3 DNA sequence: TGTGCCAGCAGTTACTCGGATTTGGGGGGCGCCCGGGAGACCCAGTACTTC. This translates into CASSYSDLGGARETQYF.

Many counts were recorded for this clonotype. The chain employs TRBV30 and TRBJ1-1; D not certain. Per the germline V gene, CDR1 is GTSNPN and CDR2 is SVGIG (reference sequence). The CDR3 runs 11 residues. Trimming took 5 bases from V and 5 from J, leaving 9 bases between them. CDR3 nucleotides: TGTGCCTGGGGAAGAGGTACTGAAGCTTTCTTT. This translates into CAWGRGTEAFF.

This chain uses TRBV20-1 with TRBJ2-7; 7 bases map to TRBD2. Germline V gene data show CDR1 as DFQATT and CDR2 as SNEGSKA (reference sequence). V trimming: 3 bases; J trimming: 4 bases; junction bases outside the gene matches: 9. The CDR3 is 14 amino acids. Written as DNA, the CDR3 is TGCAGTGCTAGGGCCATTGATAGCGGGTACGAGCAGTACTTC. The encoded protein is CSARAIDSGYEQYF.

The chain combines TRBV29-1 with TRBJ2-1; no firm D call. The CDR3 length is 9 residues. Germline CDR1 is SQVTM and CDR2 is ANQGSEA. With 4 bases removed from V and 9 bases from J, the gap between germline ends came to 4 bases. CDR3 region: CSVGFEQFF. In DNA form, the CDR3 reads TGCAGCGTTGGATTTGAGCAGTTCTTC.

This clonotype was recorded a few times. V is TRBV20-1 and J is TRBJ2-6; D gene ambiguous. This CDR3 contains 16 residues. The V gene lost 6 bases and the J gene lost 0 bases, with 15 bases spanning the gap. Germline-derived CDR1 and CDR2 are DFQATT and SNEGSKA (reference sequence). CDR3 sequence: CSARPPRSSGANVLTF. The DNA of the CDR3 is TGCAGTGCCCGGCCCCCTCGAAGCTCTGGGGCCAACGTCCTGACTTTC.

This clonotype showed up just once. The CDR3 sequence: CASTPASGSYNEQFF. The CDR3 DNA reads as TGTGCCAGTACCCCAGCTAGCGGCTCCTACAATGAGCAGTTCTTC. The chain is built from TRBV19 and TRBJ2-1, with 7 bases identical to TRBD2. After removal of 7 bases from V and 0 bases from J, the junction contained 6 bases not matched to a gene. Germline V gives CDR1 LNHDA, CDR2 SQIVND (reference sequence). The CDR3 length is 15 residues.

The chain has TRBV5-1 and TRBJ2-2, with a possible D match to TRBD1 (6 bases). Germline CDR1 SGHRS, CDR2 YFSETQ. Trimming removed 6 bases from V and 2 bases from J, with 8 bases in between. The CDR3 has 13 amino acids. Here the CDR3 DNA reads TGCGCCAGCACAGGGGACAACACCGGGGAGCTGTTTTTT. As protein: CASTGDNTGELFF.

V gene TRBV19 combines with J gene TRBJ2-2; D remains ambiguous. CDR3 length: 17 amino acids. The germline V gene encodes CDR1 LNHDA and CDR2 SQIVND (reference sequence). Trimming stripped 4 bases from V and 0 bases from J, with 15 bases between. CDR3 in DNA: TGTGCCAGTAGTACCGAGCTCGGATATACGAACACCGGGGAGCTGTTTTTT. Translating it yields CASSTELGYTNTGELFF.

This clonotype came up a few times. The chain employs TRBV20-1 and TRBJ2-1; D is ambiguous. The germline V and J ends were trimmed by 4 bases and 4 bases, with 14 bases remaining between them. CDR1 and CDR2 (germline): DFQATT, SNEGSKA (reference sequence). There are 14 residues in the CDR3. The CDR3 sequence is CSAIPETSYNEQFF. For the CDR3, the DNA is TGCAGTGCTATCCCCGAGACCTCATACAATGAGCAGTTCTTC.

This clonotype was seen more than once but under ten times. The chain combines TRBV7-3 with TRBJ2-2; no reliable D call. From germline, CDR1 is SGHTA and CDR2 FQGTGA. This CDR3 region has 17 residues. V was trimmed by 6 bases and J by 0 bases, leaving 17 bases between them. The DNA of the CDR3 is TGTGCCAGCAGGCCCCACGGAGACCTCGCGAACACCGGGGAGCTGTTTTTT. Translated, it gives CASRPHGDLANTGELFF.

A note on this clonotype: A much larger clone differs from this one at a single base, so this may be a read error. This chain links TRBV6-2 or TRBV6-3 with TRBJ2-3, with D hard to call. The CDR3 loop spans 14 amino acids. V lost 4 bases to trimming and J lost 4 bases, with 12 bases between them. Germline V gene data show CDR1 as MNHEY and CDR2 as SVGEGT. The CDR3 nucleotides read TGTGCCAGCAGTTCCCTAACGGGCCCAGATACGCAGTATTTT. This translates into CASSSLTGPDTQYF.

This clonotype was detected many times. The gene calls are TRBV5-6 and TRBJ1-1; 9 bases agree with TRBD1. The CDR3 has 16 residues. Per the germline V gene, CDR1 is SGHDT and CDR2 is YYEEEE. The V and J ends lost 2 bases and 5 bases, in that order; junction bases with no gene match: 10. The CDR3, as DNA: TGTGCCAGCAGCTTAATTCCCGGGACAGGGCTGACTGAAGCTTTCTTT. The encoded protein is CASSLIPGTGLTEAFF.

The genes are TRBV20-1 and TRBJ2-2; TRBD2 matches 12 bases. The CDR3 sequence is 13 residues long. V was clipped by 7 bases and J by 5 bases; unmatched bases: 2. Germline V lookup: CDR1 DFQATT, CDR2 SNEGSKA (reference sequence). CDR3 amino acids: CSGLAGETGELFF. The CDR3 DNA follows: TGCAGTGGACTAGCGGGAGAAACCGGGGAGCTGTTTTTT.

The table lists this clonotype with a few counts. This sequence joins TRBV13 and TRBJ2-1; D tentatively fits TRBD1 or TRBD2 (5 bases each). Trimming took off 5 bases at V and 6 bases at J, with 17 bases between the two ends. The germline V gene has CDR1 PRHDT and CDR2 FYEKMQ (reference sequence). The CDR3 is made up of 15 amino acids. CDR3 DNA: TGTGCCAGCAGCATCCAGGGACCGAGTCGCAATGAGCAGTTCTTC. Residues: CASSIQGPSRNEQFF.

This clonotype has just a few counts. V gene TRBV9 combines with J gene TRBJ1-3; D gene ambiguous. Germline V gene lookup returns CDR1 SGDLS and CDR2 YYNGEE. V dropped 0 bases and J dropped 0 bases, with 7 bases sitting between them. The CDR3 sequence is 15 residues long. CDR3: CASSVEAASGNTIYF. The CDR3 DNA is TGTGCCAGCAGCGTAGAAGCCGCCTCTGGAAACACCATATATTTT.